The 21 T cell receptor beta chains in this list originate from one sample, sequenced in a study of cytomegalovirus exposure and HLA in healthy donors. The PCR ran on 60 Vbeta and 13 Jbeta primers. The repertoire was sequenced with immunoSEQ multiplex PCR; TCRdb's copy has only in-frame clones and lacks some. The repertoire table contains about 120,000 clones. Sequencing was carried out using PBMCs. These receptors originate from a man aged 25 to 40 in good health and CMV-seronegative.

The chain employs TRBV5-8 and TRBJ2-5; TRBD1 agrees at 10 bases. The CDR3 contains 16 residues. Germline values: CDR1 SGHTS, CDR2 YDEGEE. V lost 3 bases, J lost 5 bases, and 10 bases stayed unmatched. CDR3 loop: CASSSAPPGQGETQYF. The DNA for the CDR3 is TGTGCCAGCAGCTCTGCCCCGCCGGGACAGGGGGAGACCCAGTACTTC. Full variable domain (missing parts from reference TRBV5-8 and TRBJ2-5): EAGVTQSPTHLIKTRGQQATLRCSPISGHTSVYWYQQALGLGLQFLLWYDEGEERNRGNFPPRFSGRQFPNYSSELNVNALELEDSALYLCASSSAPPGQGETQYFGPGTRLLVL.

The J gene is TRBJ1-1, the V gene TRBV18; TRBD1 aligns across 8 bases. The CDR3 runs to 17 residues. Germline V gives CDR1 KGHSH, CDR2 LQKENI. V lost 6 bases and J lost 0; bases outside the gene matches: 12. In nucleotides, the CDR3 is TGTGCCAGCTCCATCCGCCACGGGACAGGTATGAACACTGAAGCTTTCTTT. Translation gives CASSIRHGTGMNTEAFF.

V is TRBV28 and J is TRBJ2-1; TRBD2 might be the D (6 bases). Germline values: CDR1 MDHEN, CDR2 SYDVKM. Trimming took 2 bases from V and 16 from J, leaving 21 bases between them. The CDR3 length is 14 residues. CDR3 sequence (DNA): TGTGCCAGCAGTTTAGTAGGGACTTGGAACCCCTATTTCTTC. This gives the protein CASSLVGTWNPYFF.

CDR3 sequence (DNA): TGTGCCAGCTCACCATGGGGACTCGGCGCAGATTACAATGAGCAGTTCTTC. Amino acids: CASSPWGLGADYNEQFF. V is TRBV18 and J is TRBJ2-1; TRBD2 might be the D (6 bases). There are 17 residues in the CDR3. Trimming cost V 2 bases and J 4 bases, with 18 bases left between them. CDR1 and CDR2 from the germline V gene are KGHSH and LQKENI.

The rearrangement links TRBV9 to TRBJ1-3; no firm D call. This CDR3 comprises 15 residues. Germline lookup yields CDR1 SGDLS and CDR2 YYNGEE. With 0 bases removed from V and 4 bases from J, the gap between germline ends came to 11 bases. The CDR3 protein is CASSVDGFSGNTIYF. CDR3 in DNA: TGTGCCAGCAGCGTAGATGGCTTCTCCGGAAACACCATATATTTT.

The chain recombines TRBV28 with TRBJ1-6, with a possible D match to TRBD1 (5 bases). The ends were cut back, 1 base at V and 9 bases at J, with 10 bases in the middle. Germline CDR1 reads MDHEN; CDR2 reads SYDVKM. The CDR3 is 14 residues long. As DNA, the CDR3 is TGTGCCAGCAGTTTATCACAGGATGCTTCACCCCTCCACTTT. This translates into CASSLSQDASPLHF.

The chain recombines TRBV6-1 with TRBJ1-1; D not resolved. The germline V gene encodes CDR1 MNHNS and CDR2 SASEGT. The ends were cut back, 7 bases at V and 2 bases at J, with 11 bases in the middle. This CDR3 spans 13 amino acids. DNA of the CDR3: TGTGCCAGCACCAGACAAGAAAACACTGAAGCTTTCTTT. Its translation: CASTRQENTEAFF.

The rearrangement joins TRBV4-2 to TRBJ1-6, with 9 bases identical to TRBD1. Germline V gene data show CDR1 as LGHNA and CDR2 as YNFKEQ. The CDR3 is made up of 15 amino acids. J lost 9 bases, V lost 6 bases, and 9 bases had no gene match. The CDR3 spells CASRSGTGTFSPLHF. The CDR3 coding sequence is TGTGCCAGCAGATCCGGGACAGGGACGTTTTCACCCCTCCACTTT.

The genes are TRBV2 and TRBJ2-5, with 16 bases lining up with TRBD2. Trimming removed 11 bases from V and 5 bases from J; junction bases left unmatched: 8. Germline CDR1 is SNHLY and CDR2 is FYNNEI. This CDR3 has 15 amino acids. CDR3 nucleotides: TGTGCCGGGACTAGCGGGGGGGCCGGGATGGAGACCCAGTACTTC. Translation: CAGTSGGAGMETQYF.

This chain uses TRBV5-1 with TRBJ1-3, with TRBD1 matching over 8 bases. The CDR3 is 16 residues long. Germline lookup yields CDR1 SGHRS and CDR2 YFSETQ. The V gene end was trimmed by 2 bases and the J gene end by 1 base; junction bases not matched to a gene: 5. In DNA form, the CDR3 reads TGCGCCAGCAGCTTAGAGACAGGGGTTTCTGGAAACACCATATATTTT. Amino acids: CASSLETGVSGNTIYF.

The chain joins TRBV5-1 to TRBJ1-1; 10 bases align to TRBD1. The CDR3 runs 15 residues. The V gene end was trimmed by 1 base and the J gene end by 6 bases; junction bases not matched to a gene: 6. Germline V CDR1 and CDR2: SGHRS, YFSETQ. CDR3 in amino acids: CASSLRDRGLAEAFF. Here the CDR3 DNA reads TGCGCCAGCAGCTTGAGGGACAGGGGATTAGCTGAAGCTTTCTTT. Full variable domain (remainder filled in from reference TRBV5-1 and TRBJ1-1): KAGVTQTPRYLIKTRGQQVTLSCSPISGHRSVSWYQQTPGQGLQFLFEYFSETQRNKGNFPGRFSGRQFSNSRSEMNVSTLELGDSALYLCASSLRDRGLAEAFFGQGTRLTVV.

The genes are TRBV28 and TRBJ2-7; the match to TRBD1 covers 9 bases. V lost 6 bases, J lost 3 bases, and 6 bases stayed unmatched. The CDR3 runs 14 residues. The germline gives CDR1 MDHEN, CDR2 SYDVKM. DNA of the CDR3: TGTGCCAGCAGAATAGGGGGACAGGGCTACGAGCAGTACTTC. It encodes CASRIGGQGYEQYF.

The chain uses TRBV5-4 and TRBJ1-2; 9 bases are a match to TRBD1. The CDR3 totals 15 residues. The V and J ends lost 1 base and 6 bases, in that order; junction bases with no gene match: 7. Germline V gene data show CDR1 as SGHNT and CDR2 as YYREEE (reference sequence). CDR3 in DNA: TGTGCCAGCAGCTTGTCACTAAGGACAGGGGATGGCTACACCTTC. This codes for CASSLSLRTGDGYTF.

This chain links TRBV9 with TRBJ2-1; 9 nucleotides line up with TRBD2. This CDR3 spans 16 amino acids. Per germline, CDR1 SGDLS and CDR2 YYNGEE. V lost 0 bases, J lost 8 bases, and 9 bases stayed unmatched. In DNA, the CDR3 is TGTGCCAGCAGCGTAGGGAGTTTGCGGGGGGGCGATGAGCAGTTCTTC. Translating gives CASSVGSLRGGDEQFF.

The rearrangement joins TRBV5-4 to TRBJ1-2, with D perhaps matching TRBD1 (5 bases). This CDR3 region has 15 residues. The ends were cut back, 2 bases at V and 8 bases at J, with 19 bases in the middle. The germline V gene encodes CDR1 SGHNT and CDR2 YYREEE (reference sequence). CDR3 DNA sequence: TGTGCCAGCAGCTTAAAATTCGGGGGAAAGGGCGGCTACACCTTC. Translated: CASSLKFGGKGGYTF.

The DNA for the CDR3 is TGTGCCAGCAGCCTCCGGGACAGTCCCTCACCGAGCTCTGGAAACACCATATATTTT. Encoded protein: CASSLRDSPSPSSGNTIYF. V is TRBV11-3 and J is TRBJ1-3; TRBD1 matches 7 bases. CDR1 is SGHNT and CDR2 is YENEEA in the germline V gene. J gave up 0 bases and V 5 bases, and 16 bases lay outside the gene matches. This CDR3 comprises 19 residues.

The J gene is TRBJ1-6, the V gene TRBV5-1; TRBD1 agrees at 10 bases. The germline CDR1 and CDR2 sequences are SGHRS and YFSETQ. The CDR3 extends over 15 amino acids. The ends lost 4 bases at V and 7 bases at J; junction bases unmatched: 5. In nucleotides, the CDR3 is TGCGCCAGCAGCCCCGGACAGGGGGGGAATTCACCCCTCCACTTT. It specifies CASSPGQGGNSPLHF.

In DNA form, the CDR3 reads TGCGCCAGCAGCCTCCCCGTGGGGACAGGGTCGGAAAAACTGTTTTTT. Translated, it gives CASSLPVGTGSEKLFF. The chain links TRBV4-1 to TRBJ1-4; 9 bases map to TRBD1. Unmatched junction bases numbered 11, after V lost 4 bases and J lost 8 bases. Germline loops: CDR1 MGHRA, CDR2 YSYEKL. The CDR3 spans 16 residues.

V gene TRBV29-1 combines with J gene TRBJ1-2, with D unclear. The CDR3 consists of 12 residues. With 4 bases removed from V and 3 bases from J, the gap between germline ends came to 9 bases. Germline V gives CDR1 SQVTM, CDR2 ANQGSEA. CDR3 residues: CSVAPTDYGYTF. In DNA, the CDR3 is TGCAGCGTTGCACCTACGGACTATGGCTACACCTTC.

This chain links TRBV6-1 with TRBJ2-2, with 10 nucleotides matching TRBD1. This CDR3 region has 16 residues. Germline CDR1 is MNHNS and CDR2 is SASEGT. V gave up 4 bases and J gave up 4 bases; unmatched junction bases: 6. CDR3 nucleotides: TGTGCCAGCAGTGGGCGACAGGGGGCGCGCACCGGGGAGCTGTTTTTT. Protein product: CASSGRQGARTGELFF.

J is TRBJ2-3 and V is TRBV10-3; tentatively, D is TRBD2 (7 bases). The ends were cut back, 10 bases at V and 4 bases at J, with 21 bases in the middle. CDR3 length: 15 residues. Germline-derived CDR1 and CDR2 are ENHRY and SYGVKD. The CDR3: CATRLGGQDSDTQYF. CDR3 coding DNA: TGTGCCACCCGATTGGGGGGGCAAGATTCAGATACGCAGTATTTT.